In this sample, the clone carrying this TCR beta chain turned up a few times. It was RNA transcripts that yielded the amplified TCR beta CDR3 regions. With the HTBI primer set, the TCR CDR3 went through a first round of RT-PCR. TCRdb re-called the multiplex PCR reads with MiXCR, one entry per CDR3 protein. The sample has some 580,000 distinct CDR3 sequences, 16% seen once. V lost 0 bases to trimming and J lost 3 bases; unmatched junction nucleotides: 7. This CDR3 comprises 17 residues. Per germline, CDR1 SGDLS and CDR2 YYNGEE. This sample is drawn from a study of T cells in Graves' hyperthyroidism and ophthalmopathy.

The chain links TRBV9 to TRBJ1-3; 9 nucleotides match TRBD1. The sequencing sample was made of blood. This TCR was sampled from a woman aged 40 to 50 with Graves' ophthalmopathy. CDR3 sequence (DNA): TGTGCCAGCAGCGTAGACCCACAGGGGGCGATTGGAAACACCATATATTTT. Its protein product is CASSVDPQGAIGNTIYF.